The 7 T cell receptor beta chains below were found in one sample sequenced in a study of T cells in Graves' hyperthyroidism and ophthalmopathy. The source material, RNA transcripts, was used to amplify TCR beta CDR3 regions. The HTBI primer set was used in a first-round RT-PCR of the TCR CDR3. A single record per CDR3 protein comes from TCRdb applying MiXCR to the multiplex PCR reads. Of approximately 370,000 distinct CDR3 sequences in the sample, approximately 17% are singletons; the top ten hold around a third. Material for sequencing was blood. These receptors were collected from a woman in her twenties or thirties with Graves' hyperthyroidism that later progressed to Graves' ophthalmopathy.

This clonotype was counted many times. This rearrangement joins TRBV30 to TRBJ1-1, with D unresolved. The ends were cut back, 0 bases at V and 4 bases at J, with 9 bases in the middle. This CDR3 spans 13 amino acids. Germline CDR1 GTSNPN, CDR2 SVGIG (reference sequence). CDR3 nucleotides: TGTGCCTGGAGTGTAGACCGGGGCACTGAAGCTTTCTTT. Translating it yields CAWSVDRGTEAFF. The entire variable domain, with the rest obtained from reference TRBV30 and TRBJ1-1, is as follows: SQTIHQWPATLVQPVGSPLSLECTVEGTSNPNLYWYRQAAGRGLQLLFYSVGIGQISSEVPQNLSASRPQDRQFILSSKKLLLSDSGFYLCAWSVDRGTEAFFGQGTRLTVV.

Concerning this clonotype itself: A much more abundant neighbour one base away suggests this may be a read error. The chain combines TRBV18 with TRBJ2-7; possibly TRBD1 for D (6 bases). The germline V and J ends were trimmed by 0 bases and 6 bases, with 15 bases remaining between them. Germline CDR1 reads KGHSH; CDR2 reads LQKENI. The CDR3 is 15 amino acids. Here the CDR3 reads CASSPPRVQGVEQYF. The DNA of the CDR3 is TGTGCCAGCTCACCACCGAGAGTACAGGGCGTCGAGCAGTACTTC.

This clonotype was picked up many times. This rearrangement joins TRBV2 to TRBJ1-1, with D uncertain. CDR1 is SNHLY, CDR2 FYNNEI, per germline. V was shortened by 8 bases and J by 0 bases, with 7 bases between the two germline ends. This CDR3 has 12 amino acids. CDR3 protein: CASQDLNTEAFF. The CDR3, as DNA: TGTGCCAGCCAGGACTTGAACACTGAAGCTTTCTTT.

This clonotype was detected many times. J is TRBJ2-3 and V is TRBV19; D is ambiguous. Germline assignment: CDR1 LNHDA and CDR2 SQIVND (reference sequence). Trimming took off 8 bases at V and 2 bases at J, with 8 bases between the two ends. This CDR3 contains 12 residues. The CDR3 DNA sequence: TGTGCCAGTCGCGGAAACACAGATACGCAGTATTTT. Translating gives CASRGNTDTQYF.

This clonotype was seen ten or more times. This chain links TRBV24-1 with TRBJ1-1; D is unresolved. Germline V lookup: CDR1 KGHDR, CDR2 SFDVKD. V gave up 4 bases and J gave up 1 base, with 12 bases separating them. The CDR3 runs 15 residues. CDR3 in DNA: TGTGCCACCAGTGACCCGAATGGGCAGAACACTGAAGCTTTCTTT. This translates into CATSDPNGQNTEAFF.

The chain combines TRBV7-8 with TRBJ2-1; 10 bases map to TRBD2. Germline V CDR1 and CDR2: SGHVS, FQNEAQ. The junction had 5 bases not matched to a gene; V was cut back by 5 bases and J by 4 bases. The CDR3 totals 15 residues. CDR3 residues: CASSISAGGYNEQFF. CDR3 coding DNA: TGTGCCAGCAGCATCTCAGCGGGAGGGTACAATGAGCAGTTCTTC. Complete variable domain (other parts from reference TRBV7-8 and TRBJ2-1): GAGVSQSPRYKVAKRGQDVALRCDPISGHVSLFWYQQALGQGPEFLTYFQNEAQLDKSGLPSDRFFAERPEGSVSTLKIQRTQQEDSAVYLCASSISAGGYNEQFFGPGTRLTVL.

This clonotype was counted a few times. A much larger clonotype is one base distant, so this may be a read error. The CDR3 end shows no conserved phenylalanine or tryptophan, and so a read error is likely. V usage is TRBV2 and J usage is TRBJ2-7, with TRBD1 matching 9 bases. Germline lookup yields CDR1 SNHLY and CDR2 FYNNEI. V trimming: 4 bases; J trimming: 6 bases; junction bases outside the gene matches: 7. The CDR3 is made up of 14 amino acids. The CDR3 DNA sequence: TGTGCCAGCAGTGTAACAGGGGGCTTTGTCGAGCAGTACCTC. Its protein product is CASSVTGGFVEQYL.